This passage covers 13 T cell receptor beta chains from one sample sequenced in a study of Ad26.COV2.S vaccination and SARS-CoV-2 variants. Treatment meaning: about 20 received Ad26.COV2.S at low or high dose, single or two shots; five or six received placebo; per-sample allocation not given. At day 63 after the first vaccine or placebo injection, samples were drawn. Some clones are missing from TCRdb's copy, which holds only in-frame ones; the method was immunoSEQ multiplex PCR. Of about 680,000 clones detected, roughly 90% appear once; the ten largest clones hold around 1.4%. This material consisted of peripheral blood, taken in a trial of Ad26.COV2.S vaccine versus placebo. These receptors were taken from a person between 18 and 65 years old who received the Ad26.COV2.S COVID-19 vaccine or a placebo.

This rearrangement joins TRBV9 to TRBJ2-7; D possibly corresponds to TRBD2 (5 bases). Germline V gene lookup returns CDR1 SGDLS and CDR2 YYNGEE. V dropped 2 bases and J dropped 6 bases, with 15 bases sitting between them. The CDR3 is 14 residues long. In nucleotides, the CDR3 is TGTGCCAGCAGCGTCGGGAACCGAGGTTCCGAGCAGTACTTC. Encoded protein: CASSVGNRGSEQYF.

The CDR3 nucleotides are TGCGCCAGCAGCCAACAACACTCTGGAAACACCATATATTTT. Translated: CASSQQHSGNTIYF. This chain uses TRBV4-1 with TRBJ1-3; unclear D gene. V dropped 2 bases and J dropped 0 bases, with 5 bases sitting between them. Per germline, CDR1 MGHRA and CDR2 YSYEKL. This CDR3 spans 14 amino acids.

As DNA, the CDR3 is TGCGCCAGCAGTGAGGGCAGGGTCGTGCGGGACACTGAAGCTTTCTTT. Amino acid sequence: CASSEGRVVRDTEAFF. The rearrangement uses TRBV10-1 and TRBJ1-1; weak D call: TRBD1 (5 bases). The V and J ends lost 2 bases and 3 bases respectively, with 16 bases between them. This CDR3 is 16 amino acids long. Germline-derived CDR1 and CDR2 are WNHNN and SYGVQD (reference sequence).

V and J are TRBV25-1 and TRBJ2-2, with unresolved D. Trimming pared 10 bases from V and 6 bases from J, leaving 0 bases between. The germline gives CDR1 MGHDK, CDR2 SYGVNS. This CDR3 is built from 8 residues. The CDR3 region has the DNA TGTGCCACCGGGGAGCTGTTTTTT. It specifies CATGELFF. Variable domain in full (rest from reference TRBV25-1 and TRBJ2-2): EADIYQTPRYLVIGTGKKITLECSQTMGHDKMYWYQQDPGMELHLIHYSYGVNSTEKGDLSSESTVSRIRTEHFPLTLESARPSHTSQYLCATGELFFGEGSRLTVL.

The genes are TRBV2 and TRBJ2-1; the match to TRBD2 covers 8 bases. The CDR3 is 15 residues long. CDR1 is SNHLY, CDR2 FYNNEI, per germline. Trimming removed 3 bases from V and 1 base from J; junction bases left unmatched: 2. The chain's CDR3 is CASSDRLASYNEQFF. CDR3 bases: TGTGCCAGCAGTGACCGACTAGCGTCCTACAATGAGCAGTTCTTC.

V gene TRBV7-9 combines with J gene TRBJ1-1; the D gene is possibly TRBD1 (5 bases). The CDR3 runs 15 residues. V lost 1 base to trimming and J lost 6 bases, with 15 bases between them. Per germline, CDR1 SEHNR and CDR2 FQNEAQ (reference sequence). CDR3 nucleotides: TGTGCCAGCAGCTTAGGGGGCAGGTGGGCCCCTGAAGCTTTCTTT. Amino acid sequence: CASSLGGRWAPEAFF.

CDR3 protein: CATSGAGNTEAFF. DNA of the CDR3: TGTGCCACCAGTGGTGCAGGAAACACTGAAGCTTTCTTT. This chain uses TRBV24-1 with TRBJ1-1, with D unresolved. CDR1 and CDR2 (germline): KGHDR, SFDVKD. This CDR3 has 13 amino acids. V was trimmed by 5 bases and J by 2 bases, leaving 8 bases between them.

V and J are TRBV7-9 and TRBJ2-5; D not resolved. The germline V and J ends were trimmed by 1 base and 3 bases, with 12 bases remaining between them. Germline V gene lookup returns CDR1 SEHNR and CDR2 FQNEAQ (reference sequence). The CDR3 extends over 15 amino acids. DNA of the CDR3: TGTGCCAGCAGCTTAGTTCGTCAGGCTAAAGAGACCCAGTACTTC. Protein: CASSLVRQAKETQYF. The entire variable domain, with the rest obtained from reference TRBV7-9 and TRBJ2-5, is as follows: DTGVSQNPRHKITKRGQNVTFRCDPISEHNRLYWYRQTLGQGPEFLTYFQNEAQLEKSRLLSDRFSAERPKGSFSTLEIQRTEQGDSAMYLCASSLVRQAKETQYFGPGTRLLVL.

This CDR3 reads CASSLRTGGYNEQFF. DNA for the CDR3: TGTGCCAGCAGCTTAAGGACAGGGGGTTACAATGAGCAGTTCTTC. The rearrangement uses TRBV7-4 and TRBJ2-1, with 10 bases fitting TRBD1. The CDR3 consists of 15 residues. V lost 2 bases, J lost 4 bases, and 2 bases stayed unmatched. Per the germline V gene, CDR1 is SGHVT and CDR2 is SQSDAQ.

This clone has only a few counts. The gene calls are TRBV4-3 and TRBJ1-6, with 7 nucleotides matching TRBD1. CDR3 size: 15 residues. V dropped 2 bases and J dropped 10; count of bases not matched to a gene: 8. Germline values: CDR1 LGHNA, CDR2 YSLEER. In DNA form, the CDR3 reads TGCGCCAGCAGCCAACAGTACAGGGGAGGGTCACCCCTCCACTTT. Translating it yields CASSQQYRGGSPLHF.

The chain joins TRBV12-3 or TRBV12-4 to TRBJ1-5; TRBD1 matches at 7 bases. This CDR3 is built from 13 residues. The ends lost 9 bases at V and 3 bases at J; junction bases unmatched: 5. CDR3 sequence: CASRKGANQPQHF. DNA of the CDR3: TGTGCCAGTAGGAAGGGGGCCAATCAGCCCCAGCATTTT.

The CDR3 DNA reads TGCGCCAGCAGCCCCCGGACTAGCGGGACATCTCTAGGGAGCACAGATACGCAGTATTTT. Translated: CASSPRTSGTSLGSTDTQYF. The rearrangement uses TRBV5-1 and TRBJ2-3; 12 nucleotides align to TRBD2. The length of the CDR3 is 20 residues. Germline loops: CDR1 SGHRS, CDR2 YFSETQ. The ends lost 4 bases at V and 0 bases at J; junction bases unmatched: 15.

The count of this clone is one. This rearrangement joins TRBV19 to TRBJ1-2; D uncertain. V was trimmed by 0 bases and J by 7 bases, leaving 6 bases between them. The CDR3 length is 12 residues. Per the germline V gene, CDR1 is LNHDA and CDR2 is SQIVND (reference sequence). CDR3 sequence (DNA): TGTGCCAGTAGTATAGAAGACGGTGGCTACACCTTC. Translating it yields CASSIEDGGYTF.